Below, 9 T cell receptor beta chains from the same sample are listed, as sequenced in a study of T cell repertoires in cytomegalovirus infection. No antigen is known for these receptors. TCRdb recomputed calls from the reads with MiXCR, one row per CDR3 protein. Of fewer than 350,000 distinct CDR3 sequences in the sample, roughly 29% were seen once. The starting material was cultured PBMCs, obtained from culture after CMV antigen stimulation. These TCRs come from a human donor in good health (CMV status not recorded). Some clones in this sample may be carry-over from other donors' samples.

The chain joins TRBV28 to TRBJ2-7, with a tentative D call TRBD2 (5 bases). The V end lost 7 bases, the J end lost 7 bases, and 23 bases lay between the germline ends. From germline, CDR1 is MDHEN and CDR2 SYDVKM. This CDR3 contains 15 residues. CDR3 protein: CASTSWGATYEEQYF. CDR3 nucleotides: TGTGCCAGCACCTCCTGGGGAGCGACCTATGAAGAGCAGTACTTC.

There are a few counts of this clonotype. The CDR3 bases are TGTGCCATCAGTAAGACAGGGTCTGGGCTTAACTATGGCTACACCTTC. Protein: CAISKTGSGLNYGYTF. The V call is TRBV10-3, the J call TRBJ1-2; TRBD1 matches 7 bases. The length of the CDR3 is 16 residues. Germline values: CDR1 ENHRY, CDR2 SYGVKD. The V and J ends lost 5 bases and 1 base, in that order; junction bases with no gene match: 10.

Only a few counts were recorded for this clonotype. The CDR3: CASSYWEGGSGNTIYF. In DNA form, the CDR3 reads TGTGCCAGCAGTTACTGGGAGGGAGGCTCTGGAAACACCATATATTTT. The J gene is TRBJ1-3, the V gene TRBV6-6, with D uncertain. The length of the CDR3 is 16 residues. Per germline, CDR1 MNHNY and CDR2 SVGAGI (reference sequence). Trimming stripped 1 base from V and 0 bases from J, with 10 bases between.

This chain uses TRBV6-8 with TRBJ1-1, with D hard to call. The CDR3 consists of 14 residues. CDR1 is MNHGY and CDR2 is SAAAGT in the germline V gene. Trimming stripped 4 bases from V and 1 base from J, with 10 bases between. CDR3 sequence reads: CASSSLSPNTEAFF. The DNA for the CDR3 is TGTGCCAGCAGTTCCCTCAGCCCGAACACTGAAGCTTTCTTT.

The J gene is TRBJ1-6, the V gene TRBV2, with no clear D. Germline V gene sequence: CDR1 SNHLY, CDR2 FYNNEI. The V gene lost 2 bases and the J gene lost 0 bases, with 14 bases spanning the gap. The CDR3 contains 18 residues. For the CDR3, the DNA is TGTGCCAGCAGTGAATTTTGGGCCAATTTCTCCTATAATTCACCCCTCCACTTT. Protein product: CASSEFWANFSYNSPLHF.

J is TRBJ2-1 and V is TRBV24-1; no definite D call. Trimming removed 5 bases at V and 1 base at J, with 14 bases between. Germline-derived CDR1 and CDR2 are KGHDR and SFDVKD. The CDR3 covers 16 residues. The CDR3 here is CATSAKDRRSYNEQFF. Here the CDR3 DNA reads TGTGCCACCAGTGCAAAGGACCGACGGTCCTACAATGAGCAGTTCTTC.

This clonotype was observed a few times. This sequence joins TRBV7-2 and TRBJ1-2; 7 bases fit TRBD1. J lost 8 bases, V lost 5 bases, and 8 bases had no gene match. The length of the CDR3 is 13 residues. Germline V CDR1 and CDR2: SGHTA, FQGNSA. In DNA, the CDR3 is TGTGCCAGCAGCCGAGAGACAGGGCAGGGCTACACCTTC. Residues: CASSRETGQGYTF.

The sample holds a few counts of this clonotype. This chain joins TRBV27 and TRBJ1-1, with 7 bases lining up with TRBD1. V shed 3 bases, J shed 6 bases, and the junction held 7 bases outside the gene matches. In germline, CDR1 is MNHEY, CDR2 SMNVEV (reference sequence). The CDR3 has 14 residues. As DNA, the CDR3 is TGTGCCAGCAGTTTCTCAAACAGGGGCGCTGAAGCTTTCTTT. Residues: CASSFSNRGAEAFF.

The chain links TRBV19 to TRBJ2-3, with D maybe TRBD1 (5 bases). In germline, CDR1 is LNHDA, CDR2 SQIVND (reference sequence). V gave up 2 bases and J gave up 3 bases, with 18 bases separating them. This CDR3 has 17 residues. The CDR3 here is CASSIQTVIGGTDTQYF. DNA for the CDR3: TGTGCCAGTAGTATACAGACAGTGATTGGTGGGACAGATACGCAGTATTTT. The entire variable domain, with the rest obtained from reference TRBV19 and TRBJ2-3, is as follows: DGGITQSPKYLFRKEGQNVTLSCEQNLNHDAMYWYRQDPGQGLRLIYYSQIVNDFQKGDIAEGYSVSREKKESFPLTVTSAQKNPTAFYLCASSIQTVIGGTDTQYFGPGTRLTVL.